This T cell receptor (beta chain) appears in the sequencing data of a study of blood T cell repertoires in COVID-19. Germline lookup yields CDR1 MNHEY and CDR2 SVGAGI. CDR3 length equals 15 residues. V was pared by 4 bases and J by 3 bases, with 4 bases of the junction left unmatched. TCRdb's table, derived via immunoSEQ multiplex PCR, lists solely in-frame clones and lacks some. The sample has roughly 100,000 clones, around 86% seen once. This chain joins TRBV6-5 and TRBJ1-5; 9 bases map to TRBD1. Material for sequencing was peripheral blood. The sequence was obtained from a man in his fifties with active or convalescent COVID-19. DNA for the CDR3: TGTGCCAGCAGTTTCAACAGGGGGCACAATCAGCCCCAGCATTTT. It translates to CASSFNRGHNQPQHF.